Following are 14 T cell receptor beta chains from one sample sequenced in a study of blood T cell repertoires in COVID-19. Measured with immunoSEQ multiplex PCR; TCRdb has only the in-frame clones, and not every one. This sample has about 230,000 clones, with 84% found just once. Sequencing was carried out using peripheral blood. The source is a man between 40 and 49 years old who had recovered from COVID-19.

As concerns this clone: Other DNA variants within this sample encode the same CDR3. This chain uses TRBV2 with TRBJ1-6; perhaps TRBD1 as D (6 bases). This CDR3 is 13 amino acids long. CDR1 and CDR2 (germline): SNHLY, FYNNEI. Trimming removed 4 bases at V and 10 bases at J, with 11 bases between. The CDR3 DNA follows: TGTGCCAGCAGTGGTCAGGGGACCTCACCCCTCCACTTT. Protein sequence: CASSGQGTSPLHF.

The CDR3 DNA follows: TGCGCCAGCAGCCAAGCGGTAGCGTCGCGCGAGCAGTACTTC. It codes for CASSQAVASREQYF. The rearrangement uses TRBV4-1 and TRBJ2-7; D perhaps matches TRBD2 (5 bases). Germline lookup yields CDR1 MGHRA and CDR2 YSYEKL. The V end was cut by 1 base, the J end by 6 bases, with 13 bases between. The CDR3 covers 14 residues.

The chain combines TRBV7-9 with TRBJ2-1; 7 bases line up with TRBD1. The CDR3 consists of 15 residues. Per the germline V gene, CDR1 is SEHNR and CDR2 is FQNEAQ (reference sequence). V trimming: 5 bases; J trimming: 6 bases; junction bases outside the gene matches: 10. CDR3 bases: TGTGCCAGCAGCCCACCCCGGACAGGAATCAATGAGCAGTTCTTC. This gives the protein CASSPPRTGINEQFF.

This chain joins TRBV7-2 and TRBJ1-2; no firm D call. The CDR3 has 13 residues. V was clipped by 5 bases and J by 2 bases, with 9 bases between them. CDR1 is SGHTA, CDR2 FQGNSA, per germline. CDR3 DNA: TGTGCCAGCAGCCCCCGACTGAACTATGGCTACACCTTC. As protein: CASSPRLNYGYTF.

This clone was seen more than once but under ten times. The chain uses TRBV12-3 or TRBV12-4 and TRBJ2-1, with a weak D call TRBD2 (6 bases). The CDR3 extends over 13 amino acids. Trimming cost V 7 bases and J 4 bases, with 11 bases left between them. The CDR3 here is CASTPGLYNEQFF. Written as DNA, the CDR3 is TGTGCCAGCACTCCGGGACTTTACAATGAGCAGTTCTTC.

V usage is TRBV10-3 and J usage is TRBJ2-3, with 7 bases that match TRBD2. This CDR3 is 12 amino acids long. In germline, CDR1 is ENHRY, CDR2 SYGVKD. J lost 6 bases, V lost 4 bases, and 1 base had no gene match. CDR3 residues: CAISGGGDTQYF. The DNA for the CDR3 is TGTGCCATCAGTGGGGGGGGTGATACGCAGTATTTT.

On this clone itself: This sample also contains other DNA sequences that code for the same CDR3. The chain is built from TRBV18 and TRBJ1-1, with TRBD1 matching over 7 bases. Germline CDR1 and CDR2: KGHSH and LQKENI. The ends lost 1 base at V and 2 bases at J; junction bases unmatched: 4. The CDR3 length is 15 residues. CDR3 protein: CASSPLGQANTEAFF. CDR3 nucleotides: TGTGCCAGCTCACCACTCGGACAGGCCAACACTGAAGCTTTCTTT.

V usage is TRBV6-5 and J usage is TRBJ2-7; D may be TRBD1 (6 bases). CDR1 and CDR2 (germline): MNHEY, SVGAGI. The CDR3 consists of 15 residues. V was shortened by 7 bases and J by 2 bases, with 18 bases between the two germline ends. CDR3 sequence (DNA): TGTGCCAGCATGCCCCTCCGGGCAGGGGCCTACGAGCAGTACTTC. Translating it yields CASMPLRAGAYEQYF.

The DNA for the CDR3 is TGCGCCAGCAGCTTGACCTACGGGTACGAGCAGTACTTC. Protein product: CASSLTYGYEQYF. J is TRBJ2-7 and V is TRBV5-1; D ambiguous. Deletions cut 1 base from V and 4 bases from J, with 9 bases between. Germline assignment: CDR1 SGHRS and CDR2 YFSETQ. CDR3 length: 13 residues. The variable domain in full, completed from reference TRBV5-1 and TRBJ2-7, reads KAGVTQTPRYLIKTRGQQVTLSCSPISGHRSVSWYQQTPGQGLQFLFEYFSETQRNKGNFPGRFSGRQFSNSRSEMNVSTLELGDSALYLCASSLTYGYEQYFGPGTRLTVT.

The genes are TRBV6-1 and TRBJ2-2, with 8 bases matching TRBD1. The CDR3 extends over 16 amino acids. V lost 4 bases, J lost 4 bases, and 8 bases stayed unmatched. CDR1 MNHNS and CDR2 SASEGT come from the germline V gene. The DNA of the CDR3 is TGTGCCAGCAGTGCCCGGACAGGGAGTGTCACCGGGGAGCTGTTTTTT. It is translated as CASSARTGSVTGELFF.

The CDR3 loop reads CASSPGGSLHF. The DNA for the CDR3 is TGTGCCAGCAGCCCTGGGGGGTCCCTCCACTTT. This chain uses TRBV12-3 or TRBV12-4 with TRBJ1-6; perhaps TRBD1 as D (5 bases). This CDR3 is built from 11 residues. Trimming took off 6 bases at V and 14 bases at J, with 11 bases between the two ends.

The CDR3 spells CAWSPRTGRGETQYF. The DNA for the CDR3 is TGTGCCTGGAGTCCCCGGACAGGGCGGGGAGAGACCCAGTACTTC. This rearrangement joins TRBV30 to TRBJ2-5; TRBD1 matches 8 bases. The CDR3 spans 15 residues. With V trimmed by 2 bases and J by 4 bases, 9 bases remained unmatched. CDR1 and CDR2 (germline): GTSNPN, SVGIG (reference sequence).

The J gene is TRBJ1-1, the V gene TRBV12-3 or TRBV12-4; 7 nucleotides align to TRBD1. V dropped 3 bases and J dropped 3; count of bases not matched to a gene: 1. CDR3 length: 13 residues. The CDR3 nucleotides are TGTGCCAGCAGTTTTGACAGGGACACTGAAGCTTTCTTT. Protein product: CASSFDRDTEAFF.

The chain carries TRBV10-3 and TRBJ2-2; the D gene is possibly TRBD2 (5 bases). The CDR3 runs 14 residues. Trimming took off 2 bases at V and 3 bases at J, with 7 bases between the two ends. Germline CDR1 and CDR2: ENHRY and SYGVKD. The CDR3 loop is CAISEMDYTGELFF. CDR3 bases: TGTGCCATCAGTGAGATGGACTACACCGGGGAGCTGTTTTTT.